The 8 T cell receptor beta chains in this list originate from one sample, sequenced in a study of T cell changes during pregnancy in multiple sclerosis (dated by TCRdb to between 2018 and 2020). The library was produced with the immunoSEQ multiplex PCR assay. TCRdb took this table from immuneACCESS and kept in-frame rearrangements with V and J called. Such tables lack part of the clones; where checked against another copy, unresolved V genes explain under half of the gap, and the rest is unexplained. The table for this sample lists tens of thousands of clones; roughly 88% of them were counted only once. The ten largest clones add up to approximately 5% of the sample. The sequencing here drew on peripheral blood, taken in the second trimester of pregnancy. These receptor sequences come from a female donor in good health, enrolled as a control in a pregnancy study.

The J gene is TRBJ1-4, the V gene TRBV2; TRBD1 aligns across 7 bases. The CDR3 sequence is 16 residues long. From germline, CDR1 is SNHLY and CDR2 FYNNEI. V gave up 6 bases and J gave up 0 bases; unmatched junction bases: 7. CDR3: CASRRKTGATNEKLFF. CDR3 nucleotide sequence: TGTGCCAGCAGGCGAAAAACAGGGGCAACTAATGAAAAACTGTTTTTT.

The CDR3 sequence is CASSESSGGADTQYF. The CDR3 DNA reads as TGTGCCAGCAGTGAATCTAGCGGGGGGGCAGATACGCAGTATTTT. V and J are TRBV6-1 and TRBJ2-3; 12 bases are shared with TRBD2. V lost 2 bases to trimming and J lost 4 bases; unmatched junction nucleotides: 1. This CDR3 region has 15 residues. Per germline, CDR1 MNHNS and CDR2 SASEGT.

V and J are TRBV6-4 and TRBJ2-3; D is ambiguous. Germline CDR1 and CDR2: MRHNA and SNTAGT. This CDR3 has 13 amino acids. Trimming took 0 bases from V and 2 from J, leaving 3 bases between them. The CDR3 here is CASSDSATDTQYF. For the CDR3, the DNA is TGTGCCAGCAGTGACTCGGCCACAGATACGCAGTATTTT.

This clone was seen once. The V call is TRBV7-9, the J call TRBJ2-1, with 14 bases matching TRBD2. Germline lookup yields CDR1 SEHNR and CDR2 FQNEAQ (reference sequence). V lost 4 bases and J lost 8; bases outside the gene matches: 7. CDR3 length: 16 residues. In nucleotides, the CDR3 is TGTGCCAGCAGCTCACCGACTAGCGGGAGGGCAGATGAGCAGTTCTTC. Protein: CASSSPTSGRADEQFF.

The chain recombines TRBV5-1 with TRBJ2-7, with 10 bases matching TRBD1. The CDR3 totals 18 residues. Germline V gene lookup returns CDR1 SGHRS and CDR2 YFSETQ. With V trimmed by 0 bases and J by 3 bases, 12 bases remained unmatched. The CDR3 spells CASSLALGTGVKRYEQYF. The CDR3 DNA follows: TGCGCCAGCAGCTTGGCTCTCGGGACAGGGGTTAAGCGCTACGAGCAGTACTTC.

The V and J genes are TRBV27 and TRBJ2-2; unclear D gene. The germline CDR1 and CDR2 sequences are MNHEY and SMNVEV (reference sequence). This CDR3 region has 13 residues. Trimming removed 4 bases at V and 0 bases at J, with 3 bases between. The CDR3 bases are TGTGCCAGCAGTTCCTCGAACACCGGGGAGCTGTTTTTT. Its translation: CASSSSNTGELFF.

The J gene is TRBJ2-6, the V gene TRBV6-1; the match to TRBD1 covers 8 bases. The CDR3 contains 17 residues. The germline V gene has CDR1 MNHNS and CDR2 SASEGT. The V gene end was trimmed by 3 bases and the J gene end by 2 bases; junction bases not matched to a gene: 6. The CDR3 sequence: CASSEFQGAAGANVLTF. The CDR3 DNA sequence: TGTGCCAGCAGTGAGTTCCAGGGGGCGGCTGGGGCCAACGTCCTGACTTTC.

The chain recombines TRBV10-3 with TRBJ1-2; no clear D. Trimming took 3 bases from V and 4 from J, leaving 9 bases between them. CDR1 is ENHRY and CDR2 is SYGVKD in the germline V gene. There are 13 residues in the CDR3. CDR3 residues: CAISDSSFYGYTF. The CDR3 bases are TGTGCCATCAGTGACTCCAGTTTCTATGGCTACACCTTC.